The rows below give T cell receptor beta chains drawn from one sample of a study of T cell responses to AZD1222 COVID-19 vaccine. The table came from immunoSEQ multiplex PCR; TCRdb's copy has only in-frame clones and leaves some out. Of 150,000 or so clones listed, roughly nine tenths were seen once; the top ten hold approximately 1.5%. The material was peripheral blood, obtained on day 0 of AZD1222 vaccination. These receptors were collected from an adult in good health. CDR3s include the opening cysteine and the closing phenylalanine or tryptophan. Fields, in order: D gene, J gene, clone size, V gene, CDR3 DNA, CDR3 protein. The D gene is left open where the match is weak. Clone size, where shown, is once, few, many, or a class for clones that have expanded.

>-|TRBJ1-3|-|TRBV4-1
TGCGCCAGCAGCCAAGATACGATCCGGGGGGCTCCTGGAAACACCATATATTTT
CASSQDTIRGAPGNTIYF
>-|TRBJ1-2|-|TRBV7-8
TGTGCCAGCAGCTTAGCCGCCTCGAACTATGGCTACACCTTC
CASSLAASNYGYTF
>-|TRBJ1-2|-|TRBV27
TGTGCCAGCGGTGAACAGGGCAATACTCTTTATGGCTACACCTTC
CASGEQGNTLYGYTF
>TRBD1|TRBJ2-7|-|TRBV5-6
TGTGCCAGCAGCCAGGGGACAGGGATTTTCTACGAGCAGTACTTC
CASSQGTGIFYEQYF
>-|TRBJ1-5|once|TRBV9
TGTGCCAGCAGCGCTGGGAGATTAGGCAATCAGCCCCAGCATTTT
CASSAGRLGNQPQHF
>TRBD2|TRBJ2-7|-|TRBV5-1
TGCGCCAGCAGACCCGTGCCGGGAGGGGCTGGCTACGAGCAGTACTTC
CASRPVPGGAGYEQYF
>-|TRBJ1-1|-|TRBV2
TGTGCCAGCAGTCTGAAAACTGAAGCTTTCTTT
CASSLKTEAFF
>-|TRBJ1-1|-|TRBV4-3
TGCGCCAGCAGCCAAGATCGATTCGTACGGTGGAACACTGAAGCTTTCTTT
CASSQDRFVRWNTEAFF
>-|TRBJ2-6|-|TRBV2
TGTGCCAGCAGTGCCGCTTCTGGGGCCAACGTCCTGACTTTC
CASSAASGANVLTF
>-|TRBJ2-7|-|TRBV30
TGTGCCTGGAGTCCCCAGTCCAGTTTCTACGAGCAGTACTTC
CAWSPQSSFYEQYF
>TRBD2|TRBJ2-1|-|TRBV7-9
TGTGCCAGCAGCTTGCGACTAGCGGCCAATGAGCAGTTCTTC
CASSLRLAANEQFF
>TRBD2|TRBJ2-1|-|TRBV18
TGTGCCAGCTCACCCCCCATAGGGCGGGAGGGCTACAATGAGCAGTTCTTC
CASSPPIGREGYNEQFF
>-|TRBJ2-2|-|TRBV4-1
TGCGCCAGCAGCCAAGAACCGGCCGGGGAGCTGTTTTTT
CASSQEPAGELFF
>-|TRBJ2-5|-|TRBV27
TGTGCCAACCGGCAAGAGACCCAGTACTTC
CANRQETQYF
>-|TRBJ2-6|-|TRBV6-2/TRBV6-3
TGTGCCAGCAGCGGGGCCGGAAGCTCTGGGGCCAACGTCCTGACTTTC
CASSGAGSSGANVLTF
>-|TRBJ1-1|-|TRBV6-6
TGTGCCAGCAGTCCCCAAGGGTACCGGAGGAACACTGAAGCTTTCTTT
CASSPQGYRRNTEAFF
>-|TRBJ2-3|-|TRBV7-9
TGTGCCAGCAGCTTAGTGGCCATTACGCAGTATTTT
CASSLVAITQYF
>-|TRBJ1-6|-|TRBV7-2
TGTGCCAGCAGCTTAGGGGTCAATTCACCCCTCCACTTT
CASSLGVNSPLHF
>-|TRBJ1-2|few|TRBV6-5
TGTGCCAGCGGTTATAACAGGGTCGATGGCTACACCTTC
CASGYNRVDGYTF
>TRBD2|TRBJ2-2|-|TRBV5-1
TGCGCCAGCAGCCGGAGGGGACTAGCGGGGGAGGCTACGGGGAGAGAAGAGCTGTTTTTT
CASSRRGLAGEATGREELFF
>-|TRBJ1-5|-|TRBV7-2
TGTGCCAGCAGCCCGACCCGGGACATACCGCCCCAGCATTTT
CASSPTRDIPPQHF
>TRBD1|TRBJ2-7|-|TRBV7-2
TGTGCCAGCAGCTTAGTTCAACCGGGACAGGGATACGAGCAGTACTTC
CASSLVQPGQGYEQYF
>-|TRBJ2-3|-|TRBV21-1
TGTGCCAGCCAAAACCGGGGGGACCAGCAGGGCACAGATACGCAGTATTTT
CASQNRGDQQGTDTQYF
>TRBD1|TRBJ1-1|-|TRBV12-5
TGTGCTAGTGGTTTGTTTGCAGGGGGCTTGAACACTGAAGCTTTCTTT
CASGLFAGGLNTEAFF
>TRBD2|TRBJ2-1|-|TRBV5-3
TGTGCCAGAAGCTCGGGACTAGCGGGAGGGCTTAATGAGCAGTTCTTC
CARSSGLAGGLNEQFF
>TRBD2|TRBJ2-1|once|TRBV28
TGTGCCAGCAGTTTGTTAGCGGGAGGGTACAATGAGCAGTTCTTC
CASSLLAGGYNEQFF
>-|TRBJ2-1|-|TRBV18
TGTGCCAGCTCTCCAAACATGCGCTCCTCCTACAATGAGCAGTTCTTC
CASSPNMRSSYNEQFF
>TRBD1|TRBJ1-2|-|TRBV7-2
TGTGCCAGCACCCCCGACCCCGGGACAGACAGCTACACCTTC
CASTPDPGTDSYTF
>TRBD1|TRBJ1-6|-|TRBV5-1
TGCGCCAGCAGCCCGGAGGGGACAGATAATTCACCCCTCCACTTT
CASSPEGTDNSPLHF
>-|TRBJ1-5|-|TRBV7-9
TGTGCCAGCAGCTTAAGAGGGGGGAATCAGCCCCAGCATTTT
CASSLRGGNQPQHF
>-|TRBJ2-2|-|TRBV7-8
TGTGCCAGCCGATCGGCAGGGGCAGACACCGGGGAGCTGTTTTTT
CASRSAGADTGELFF
>-|TRBJ1-1|-|TRBV11-2
TGTGCCAGCAGCTACGCCGGCACGACGTGGGCTTTCTTT
CASSYAGTTWAFF
>-|TRBJ1-1|-|TRBV12-3/TRBV12-4
TGTGCCAGCAGCCTAAGGCCGCCTGAAGCTTTCTTT
CASSLRPPEAFF
>-|TRBJ2-5|-|TRBV12-3/TRBV12-4
TGTGCCAGTACCCCGGGGGGCGGGGAGACCCAGTACTTC
CASTPGGGETQYF
>TRBD2|TRBJ2-3|once|TRBV6-4
TGTGCCAGCAGCGGGGGGACTAGCGAGACAGATACGCAGTATTTT
CASSGGTSETDTQYF
>-|TRBJ1-1|-|TRBV7-9
TGTGCCAGCGGGGAAGATTCGAACACTGAAGCTTTCTTT
CASGEDSNTEAFF
>-|TRBJ2-7|-|TRBV24-1
TGTGCCACCAGTGATTTGGCTGTCCGGGCCAAAAACTACGAGCAGTACTTC
CATSDLAVRAKNYEQYF
>-|TRBJ2-3|-|TRBV7-3
TGTGCCAGCAGCTTACGGGGGGCTAGCACAGATACGCAGTATTTT
CASSLRGASTDTQYF
>-|TRBJ1-5|-|TRBV27
TGTGCCAGCAGTTTGGGGTCGGGTCAGCCCCAGCATTTT
CASSLGSGQPQHF
>TRBD2|TRBJ2-1|-|TRBV7-9
TGTGCCAGCAGCTCTTTGGGACTAGCGGGGGAGAGCTCCTACAATGAGCAGTTCTTC
CASSSLGLAGESSYNEQFF
>-|TRBJ1-3|-|TRBV14
TGTGCCAGCAGCCAAGAGCGAGCACCCCGCTCTGGAAACACCATATATTTT
CASSQERAPRSGNTIYF
>TRBD1|TRBJ1-3|-|TRBV7-6
TGTGCCAACCCGGACCGGGACAGGGACACCTCTGGAAACACCATATATTTT
CANPDRDRDTSGNTIYF
>-|TRBJ1-1|-|TRBV6-5
TGTGCCAGCAGTTACTTAGGCCAGATAAACACTGAAGCTTTCTTT
CASSYLGQINTEAFF
>TRBD1|TRBJ1-5|-|TRBV28
TGTGCCAGCAGTATCACAGGGGCGGCTCAGCCCCAGCATTTT
CASSITGAAQPQHF